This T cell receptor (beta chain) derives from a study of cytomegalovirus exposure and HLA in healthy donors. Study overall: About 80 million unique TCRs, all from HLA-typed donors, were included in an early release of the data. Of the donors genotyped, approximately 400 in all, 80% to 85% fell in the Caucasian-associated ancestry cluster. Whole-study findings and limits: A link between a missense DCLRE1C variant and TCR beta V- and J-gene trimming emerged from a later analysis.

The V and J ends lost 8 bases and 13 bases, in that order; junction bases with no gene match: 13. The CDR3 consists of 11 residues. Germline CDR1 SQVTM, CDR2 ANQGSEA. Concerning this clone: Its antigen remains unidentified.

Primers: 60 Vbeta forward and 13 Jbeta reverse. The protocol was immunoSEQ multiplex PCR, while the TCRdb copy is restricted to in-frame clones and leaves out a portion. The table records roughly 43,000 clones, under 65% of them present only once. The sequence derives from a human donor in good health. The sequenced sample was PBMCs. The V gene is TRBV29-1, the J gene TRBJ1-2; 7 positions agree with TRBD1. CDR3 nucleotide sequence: TGCAGCCTTCGACAGGGACGAGGAGTCACCTTC. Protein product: CSLRQGRGVTF.